This TCR beta chain is drawn from a study of patients and donors after allogeneic stem cell transplantation. The CDR3 spans 13 residues. Germline-derived CDR1 and CDR2 are MNHEY and SVGAGI. The V gene lost 8 bases and the J gene lost 8 bases, with 18 bases spanning the gap. This clonotype was detected only a few times. MiXCR, run by TCRdb on the RT-PCR reads, gives a single entry per CDR3 protein. The sample has 150,000 to 250,000 distinct CDR3 sequences, less than 45% seen once. Sequencing was carried out using blood, either unsorted or a sorted T cell fraction (not recorded which). The clonotype was recovered from a human donor who was either an allogeneic HSCT recipient or a stem cell or donor lymphocyte infusion donor (not recorded which). It is not recorded whose cells these are; they may come from a transplant donor. The chain employs TRBV6-5 and TRBJ1-1; D uncertain. The CDR3 sequence is CASAGTVGAEAFF. The CDR3 DNA reads as TGTGCCAGCGCGGGAACAGTCGGCGCCGAAGCTTTCTTT.